The 8 T cell receptor beta chains below all came from one sample that was sequenced in a study of cytomegalovirus exposure and HLA in healthy donors. It was with 60 Vbeta and 13 Jbeta primers that the PCR ran. TCRdb keeps only in-frame clones here, not all; method: immunoSEQ multiplex PCR. The sample lists under 200,000 clones; 73% were seen once. The sample taken for sequencing was PBMCs. These receptors came from a woman aged 18-30 years in good health and CMV-seropositive.

The chain recombines TRBV28 with TRBJ2-7; 9 bases are shared with TRBD2. The germline gives CDR1 MDHEN, CDR2 SYDVKM. CDR3 length: 16 residues. V lost 5 bases and J lost 1; bases outside the gene matches: 9. In DNA, the CDR3 is TGTGCCAGCAGTCCGGCGGGGGGGGCTGGATCCTACGAGCAGTACTTC. Protein product: CASSPAGGAGSYEQYF.

About this clone itself: The junction departs from the called germline gene at one end, perhaps through a read error. The chain carries TRBV7-9 and TRBJ2-3; D perhaps matches TRBD1 (6 bases). Germline assignment: CDR1 SEHNR and CDR2 FQNEAQ (reference sequence). The CDR3 has 17 amino acids. The CDR3 is CSSSSTSVPDRTDTQYF. The CDR3 bases are TGTTCCAGCAGCTCTACAAGTGTACCGGACAGAACAGATACGCAGTATTTT.

This clone was observed a handful of times. V is TRBV4-2 and J is TRBJ1-2; D call uncertain. This CDR3 region has 14 residues. V was pared by 4 bases and J by 5 bases, with 14 bases between. The germline CDR1 and CDR2 sequences are LGHNA and YNFKEQ. The CDR3 here is CASSPPRDLYGYTF. The CDR3 DNA is TGTGCCAGCAGCCCACCTCGGGATTTATATGGCTACACCTTC.

This clone was seen a handful of times. V gene TRBV6-5 combines with J gene TRBJ1-5, with D perhaps matching TRBD1 (6 bases). Per the germline V gene, CDR1 is MNHEY and CDR2 is SVGAGI. CDR3 length equals 14 residues. Trimming removed 2 bases at V and 4 bases at J, with 9 bases between. Here the CDR3 reads CASSYGRGNQPQHF. Here the CDR3 DNA reads TGTGCCAGCAGTTACGGCAGGGGTAATCAGCCCCAGCATTTT.

The chain combines TRBV27 with TRBJ1-2; TRBD1 matches 10 bases. Germline V gives CDR1 MNHEY, CDR2 SMNVEV (reference sequence). Losses at the gene ends were 8 bases for V and 4 bases for J; bases not matched to a gene: 4. There are 13 residues in the CDR3. Written as DNA, the CDR3 is TGTGCCAGCTCTTGGACAGGGGGCTATGGCTACACCTTC. As protein: CASSWTGGYGYTF.

V usage is TRBV6-5 and J usage is TRBJ1-1; 8 bases match TRBD1. The germline V gene encodes CDR1 MNHEY and CDR2 SVGAGI. With 5 bases clipped from V and 2 bases from J, the junction kept 7 bases outside the gene matches. The CDR3 runs to 15 residues. The CDR3: CASSLRQGKNTEAFF. CDR3 in DNA: TGTGCCAGCAGTCTTAGACAGGGGAAAAACACTGAAGCTTTCTTT.

V is TRBV19 and J is TRBJ1-5, with D unclear. The CDR3 consists of 14 residues. Germline CDR1 is LNHDA and CDR2 is SQIVND (reference sequence). V was trimmed by 3 bases and J by 4 bases, leaving 10 bases between them. This CDR3 reads CASSMEGRNQPQHF. As DNA, the CDR3 is TGTGCCAGTAGTATGGAGGGCAGGAATCAGCCCCAGCATTTT.

This clone was counted a few times. The CDR3 DNA reads as TGTGCCAGCAGCTTAGTAGGCGGAGGAGACTTGAGGACCATATATTTT. It is translated as CASSLVGGGDLRTIYF. This chain uses TRBV7-9 with TRBJ1-3; D not certain. In germline, CDR1 is SEHNR, CDR2 FQNEAQ (reference sequence). The CDR3 is made up of 16 amino acids. V lost 1 base to trimming and J lost 10 bases, with 20 bases between them.